The 25 T cell receptor beta chains below were found in one sample sequenced in a study of early T cells in non-severe SARS-CoV-2 infection. TCRdb reprocessed the 5' RACE reads via MiXCR and lists one record per CDR3 protein. The data hold 64,000 or so distinct CDR3 sequences, with roughly 14% observed a single time. The sequencing input was whole blood. These receptor sequences come from an adult who was a healthcare worker with PCR-confirmed SARS-CoV-2 infection or an uninfected control (not recorded which).

This rearrangement joins TRBV7-2 to TRBJ2-3; 9 nucleotides align to TRBD2. Germline values: CDR1 SGHTA, CDR2 FQGNSA. V shed 4 bases, J shed 6 bases, and the junction held 2 bases outside the gene matches. CDR3 length equals 13 residues. CDR3 region: CASSSTSGDTQYF. CDR3 sequence (DNA): TGTGCCAGCAGCTCCACTAGCGGGGATACGCAGTATTTT.

This clonotype was picked up many times. The chain carries TRBV20-1 and TRBJ2-7; D unclear. Trimming shortened V by 0 bases and J by 2 bases, and 11 bases separated the two germline ends. CDR3 size: 14 residues. Germline V gives CDR1 DFQATT, CDR2 SNEGSKA (reference sequence). The CDR3 loop is CSARDPDRTYEQYF. CDR3 nucleotide sequence: TGCAGTGCTAGAGATCCGGACCGGACCTACGAGCAGTACTTC.

The chain joins TRBV6-2 or TRBV6-3 to TRBJ2-3, with TRBD2 identical over 10 bases. The germline CDR1 and CDR2 sequences are MNHEY and SVGEGT. The junction had 12 bases not matched to a gene; V was cut back by 6 bases and J by 0 bases. The CDR3 consists of 18 residues. CDR3 protein: CASRPDSGGTRSTDTQYF. Here the CDR3 DNA reads TGTGCCAGCAGGCCCGATAGCGGGGGGACTCGAAGCACAGATACGCAGTATTTT.

The chain uses TRBV7-8 and TRBJ2-5; possible D gene TRBD2, 6 bases. CDR1 is SGHVS and CDR2 is FQNEAQ in the germline V gene. The CDR3 covers 14 residues. The V end lost 5 bases, the J end lost 1 base, and 11 bases lay between the germline ends. The CDR3 coding sequence is TGTGCCAGCAGCCCTACTAGCACCCAAGAGACCCAGTACTTC. This gives the protein CASSPTSTQETQYF.

The CDR3 DNA is TGTGCCAGTAGTATTCTTACAACTAATGAAAAACTGTTTTTT. The encoded protein is CASSILTTNEKLFF. The chain uses TRBV19 and TRBJ1-4; D remains unclear. The CDR3 has 14 amino acids. Germline loops: CDR1 LNHDA, CDR2 SQIVND (reference sequence). Trimming cost V 3 bases and J 0 bases, with 5 bases left between them.

The genes are TRBV6-5 and TRBJ1-4, with D tentatively TRBD1 (6 bases). This CDR3 contains 16 residues. V lost 2 bases to trimming and J lost 7 bases, with 17 bases between them. The germline gives CDR1 MNHEY, CDR2 SVGAGI. CDR3 residues: CASSYTFGAGVEKLFF. Written as DNA, the CDR3 is TGTGCCAGCAGTTACACGTTTGGGGCAGGGGTTGAAAAACTGTTTTTT.

Many counts were recorded for this clonotype. The chain has TRBV20-1 and TRBJ2-5; D is perhaps TRBD2 (6 bases). Germline CDR1 DFQATT, CDR2 SNEGSKA (reference sequence). The CDR3 runs 13 residues. V lost 0 bases, J lost 4 bases, and 9 bases lay in between. CDR3 sequence reads: CSARERRGETQYF. The CDR3 bases are TGCAGTGCTAGAGAAAGGAGGGGAGAGACCCAGTACTTC.

The J gene is TRBJ2-7, the V gene TRBV7-8; D may be TRBD1 or TRBD2 (5 bases each). CDR3 length equals 14 residues. Germline CDR1 is SGHVS and CDR2 is FQNEAQ. The germline V and J ends were trimmed by 5 bases and 4 bases, with 15 bases remaining between them. Here the CDR3 reads CASSPSRDGYEQYF. The CDR3 DNA follows: TGTGCCAGCAGCCCCAGCCGGGACGGATACGAGCAGTACTTC.

This clonotype was observed a few times. V is TRBV9 and J is TRBJ1-6, with D possibly being TRBD1 (6 bases). Germline V gene lookup returns CDR1 SGDLS and CDR2 YYNGEE. V was clipped by 5 bases and J by 8 bases, with 14 bases between them. The CDR3 has 14 residues. The CDR3 DNA is TGTGCCAGCAGTGTGAAGGGGGACTATTCACCCCTCCACTTT. Residues: CASSVKGDYSPLHF.

In this sample, this clonotype turned up many times. The V and J genes are TRBV29-1 and TRBJ1-5; 10 bases map to TRBD1. The CDR3 extends over 14 amino acids. Germline V gene data show CDR1 as SQVTM and CDR2 as ANQGSEA. J lost 6 bases, V lost 7 bases, and 9 bases had no gene match. The CDR3 nucleotides are TGCAGCGCTGTGACAGGGGGCACAGGTCAGCCCCAGCATTTT. Its protein is CSAVTGGTGQPQHF.

In its sample, this clonotype was seen many times. V gene TRBV7-6 combines with J gene TRBJ2-1; D is ambiguous. The CDR3 has 15 amino acids. V lost 5 bases and J lost 0, with 11 bases in between. Germline V gene lookup returns CDR1 SGHVS and CDR2 FNYEAQ. CDR3 sequence: CASSQTRHSYNEQFF. CDR3 DNA sequence: TGTGCCAGCAGCCAAACAAGACACTCCTACAATGAGCAGTTCTTC.

This clonotype came up a few times. CDR3 sequence (DNA): TGTGCCAGCAGCCTAACTTCAGGGTCGACGCAGTATTTT. Translation: CASSLTSGSTQYF. This chain connects TRBV3-1 to TRBJ2-3; D may be TRBD1 (5 bases). Germline CDR1 and CDR2: LGHDT and YNNKEL (reference sequence). Deletions cut 4 bases from V and 9 bases from J, with 14 bases between. There are 13 residues in the CDR3.

This sequence joins TRBV9 and TRBJ2-7, with D perhaps matching TRBD1 (5 bases). The CDR3 spans 15 residues. V shed 1 base and J shed 3 bases, with 14 bases lying between them. Germline V gene lookup returns CDR1 SGDLS and CDR2 YYNGEE. CDR3 sequence (DNA): TGTGCCAGCAGCGTAACCGCCGACAGCTACTACGAGCAGTACTTC. It is translated as CASSVTADSYYEQYF.

The chain has TRBV12-2 and TRBJ2-7; TRBD1, the D gene given by the table, was not confirmed from the DNA. TRBV12-2 is given as a pseudogene. This CDR3 spans 16 amino acids. The DNA of the CDR3 is TGTACAAGTCGCTTCCATGCCGGGACAGGGTCCTACGAGCAGTACTTC. Translating gives CTSRFHAGTGSYEQYF.

This clonotype appeared many times. This chain connects TRBV29-1 to TRBJ2-4; maybe TRBD1 (6 bases). The CDR3 covers 15 residues. Trimming cost V 4 bases and J 8 bases, with 21 bases left between them. The V gene's germline CDR1 is SQVTM and CDR2 ANQGSEA. The CDR3 is CSVVGGRQGADIQYF. Here the CDR3 DNA reads TGCAGCGTTGTTGGGGGCCGGCAGGGAGCGGACATTCAGTACTTC.

This clonotype was counted at least ten times. The J gene is TRBJ1-5, the V gene TRBV6-1, with 7 bases that match TRBD1. Germline lookup yields CDR1 MNHNS and CDR2 SASEGT. After removal of 6 bases from V and 6 bases from J, the junction contained 8 bases not matched to a gene. The CDR3 extends over 14 amino acids. The CDR3 loop reads CASRKTGSGQPQHF. The CDR3 coding sequence is TGTGCCAGCAGGAAGACAGGGAGCGGTCAGCCCCAGCATTTT.

This clonotype was detected a few times. The J gene is TRBJ2-7, the V gene TRBV2; D tentatively fits TRBD1 or TRBD2 (5 bases each). CDR1 is SNHLY, CDR2 FYNNEI, per germline. This CDR3 contains 13 residues. The ends were cut back, 4 bases at V and 0 bases at J, with 7 bases in the middle. CDR3 in DNA: TGTGCCAGCAGTGGGGGACGCTCCTACGAGCAGTACTTC. This gives the protein CASSGGRSYEQYF.

This clonotype was seen many times. The rearrangement links TRBV12-3 or TRBV12-4 to TRBJ1-3; 9 bases match TRBD1. With 6 bases clipped from V and 8 bases from J, the junction kept 8 bases outside the gene matches. The CDR3 sequence is 14 residues long. Here the CDR3 DNA reads TGTGCCAGCAGAATGGACAGGGGTTTGCACACCATATATTTT. Translating gives CASRMDRGLHTIYF.

This clonotype has ten or more counts. The chain carries TRBV12-3 or TRBV12-4 and TRBJ1-1; TRBD1 is a possible D gene (5 bases). Trimming stripped 7 bases from V and 4 bases from J, with 16 bases between. This CDR3 is built from 14 residues. The CDR3 reads CASMGPTGGTEAFF. The CDR3 DNA reads TGTGCCAGCATGGGCCCGACCGGGGGCACTGAAGCTTTCTTT.

For this clonotype: This sequence may be a read error, since a much larger clone differs from it by one base. The chain couples TRBV7-2 to TRBJ1-5; D gene uncertain. V lost 5 bases and J lost 5, with 7 bases in between. Germline loops: CDR1 SGHTA, CDR2 FQGNSA. The CDR3 has 12 amino acids. This CDR3 reads CASSGRDQPQHF. The CDR3 DNA follows: TGTGCCAGCAGCGGGCGCGATCAGCCCCAGCATTTT. Together with reference TRBV7-2 and TRBJ1-5, the CDR3 gives the full variable domain: GAGVSQSPSNKVTEKGKDVELRCDPISGHTALYWYRQSLGQGLEFLIYFQGNSAPDKSGLPSDRFSAERTGGSVSTLTIQRTQQEDSAVYLCASSGRDQPQHFGDGTRLSIL.

Ten or more counts support this clonotype. This chain joins TRBV29-1 and TRBJ1-2; no clear D. V shed 4 bases and J shed 4 bases, with 7 bases lying between them. Germline V CDR1 and CDR2: SQVTM, ANQGSEA. The CDR3 sequence is 11 residues long. CDR3 coding DNA: TGCAGCGTTGTAAGGACCTATGGCTACACCTTC. Its protein is CSVVRTYGYTF.

The table lists this clonotype with a few counts. The chain carries TRBV9 and TRBJ2-2, with D perhaps TRBD1 or TRBD2 (5 bases each). Germline CDR1 reads SGDLS; CDR2 reads YYNGEE. The CDR3 extends over 15 amino acids. Trimming left V 4 bases short and J 8 bases short, with 18 bases between. The CDR3 DNA reads as TGTGCCAGCAGCCTAGGGGACCTCGGGTCGGGGGAGCTGTTTTTT. Translation gives CASSLGDLGSGELFF.

The chain employs TRBV5-6 and TRBJ1-5; D may be TRBD1 (6 bases). The germline gives CDR1 SGHDT, CDR2 YYEEEE. This CDR3 is built from 13 residues. Trimming left V 4 bases short and J 5 bases short, with 10 bases between. The CDR3 protein is CASSTQGYQPQHF. DNA of the CDR3: TGTGCCAGCAGCACCCAGGGGTATCAGCCCCAGCATTTT.

The chain combines TRBV6-5 with TRBJ1-4; D gene uncertain. This CDR3 is 14 amino acids long. V lost 6 bases, J lost 7 bases, and 15 bases lay in between. Germline V gene lookup returns CDR1 MNHEY and CDR2 SVGAGI. Written as DNA, the CDR3 is TGTGCCAGCAGGGGAAAGGGCCCGGGTGAAAAACTGTTTTTT. Its translation is CASRGKGPGEKLFF.

This rearrangement joins TRBV7-8 to TRBJ2-2; 8 bases align to TRBD1. Trimming took 5 bases from V and 8 from J; bases not matched to a gene: 10. The CDR3 runs to 15 residues. The germline CDR1 and CDR2 sequences are SGHVS and FQNEAQ. The CDR3 bases are TGTGCCAGCAGCGCCCGGACAGGGACGTTTGGGGAGCTGTTTTTT. Translating it yields CASSARTGTFGELFF.